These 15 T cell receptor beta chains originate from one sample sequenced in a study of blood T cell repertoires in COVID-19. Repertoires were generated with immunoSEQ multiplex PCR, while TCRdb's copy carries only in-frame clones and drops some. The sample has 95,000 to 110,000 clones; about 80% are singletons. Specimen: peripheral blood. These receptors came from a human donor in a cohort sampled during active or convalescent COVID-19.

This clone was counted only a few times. CDR3 nucleotide sequence: TGCGCCAGCAGCCAAGTTCTTAACGGTGGCTACACCTTC. Its protein product is CASSQVLNGGYTF. The chain carries TRBV4-3 and TRBJ1-2, with D hard to call. The length of the CDR3 is 13 residues. V lost 1 base and J lost 7, with 10 bases in between. Germline CDR1 LGHNA, CDR2 YSLEER.

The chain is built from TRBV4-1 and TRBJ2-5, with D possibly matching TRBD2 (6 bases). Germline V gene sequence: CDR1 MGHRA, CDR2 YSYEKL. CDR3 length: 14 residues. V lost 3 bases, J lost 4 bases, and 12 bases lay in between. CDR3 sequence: CASSQSGVPETQYF. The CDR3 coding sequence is TGCGCCAGCAGCCAGTCGGGGGTACCAGAGACCCAGTACTTC.

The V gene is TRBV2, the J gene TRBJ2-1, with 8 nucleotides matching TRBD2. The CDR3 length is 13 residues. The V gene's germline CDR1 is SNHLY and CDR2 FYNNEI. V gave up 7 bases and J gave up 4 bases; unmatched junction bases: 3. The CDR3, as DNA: TGTGCCAGCATACTAGCGGCTTACAATGAGCAGTTCTTC. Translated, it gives CASILAAYNEQFF.

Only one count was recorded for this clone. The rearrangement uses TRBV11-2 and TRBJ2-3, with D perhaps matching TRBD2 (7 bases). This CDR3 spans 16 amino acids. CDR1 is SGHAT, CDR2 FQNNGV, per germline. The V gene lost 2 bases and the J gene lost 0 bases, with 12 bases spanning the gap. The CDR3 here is CASSLWRGQSTDTQYF. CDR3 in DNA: TGTGCCAGCAGCTTATGGCGGGGGCAGAGCACAGATACGCAGTATTTT.

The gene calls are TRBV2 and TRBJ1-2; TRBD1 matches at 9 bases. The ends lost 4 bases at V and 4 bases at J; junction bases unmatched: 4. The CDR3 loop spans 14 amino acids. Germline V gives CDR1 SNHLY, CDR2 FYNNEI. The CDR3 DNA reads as TGTGCCAGCAGTGGGGACAGGGCGGGCTATGGCTACACCTTC. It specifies CASSGDRAGYGYTF.

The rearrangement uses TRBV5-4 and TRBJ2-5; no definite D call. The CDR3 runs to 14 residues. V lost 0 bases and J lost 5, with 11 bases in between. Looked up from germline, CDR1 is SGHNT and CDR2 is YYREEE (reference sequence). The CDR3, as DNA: TGTGCCAGCAGCTTGGCCGGCTACGGGGAGACCCAGTACTTC. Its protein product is CASSLAGYGETQYF.

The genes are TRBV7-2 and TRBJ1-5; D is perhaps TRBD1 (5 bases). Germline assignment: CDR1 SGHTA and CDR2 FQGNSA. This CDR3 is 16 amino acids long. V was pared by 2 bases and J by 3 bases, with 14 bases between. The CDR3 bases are TGTGCCAGCAGCTTAATCGGGGGAGGGGTCAATCAGCCCCAGCATTTT. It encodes CASSLIGGGVNQPQHF.

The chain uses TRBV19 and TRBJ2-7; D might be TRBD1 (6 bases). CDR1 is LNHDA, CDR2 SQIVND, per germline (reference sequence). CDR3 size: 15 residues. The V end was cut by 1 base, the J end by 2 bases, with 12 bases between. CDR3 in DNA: TGTGCCAGTAGTATAGTTTACACAGGGACCTACGAGCAGTACTTC. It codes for CASSIVYTGTYEQYF.

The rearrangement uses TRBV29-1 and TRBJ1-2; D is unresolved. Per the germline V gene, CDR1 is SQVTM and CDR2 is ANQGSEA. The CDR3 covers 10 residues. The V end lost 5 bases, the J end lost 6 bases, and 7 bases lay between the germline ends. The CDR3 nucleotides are TGCAGCGTTTGGGAGGATGGCTACACCTTC. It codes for CSVWEDGYTF.

The CDR3 DNA sequence: TGTGCCAGCAGTTACGCGTTGAACACTGAAGCTTTCTTT. It yields the protein CASSYALNTEAFF. V and J are TRBV6-5 and TRBJ1-1, with D hard to call. The germline gives CDR1 MNHEY, CDR2 SVGAGI. The V gene lost 2 bases and the J gene lost 0 bases, with 4 bases spanning the gap. The CDR3 spans 13 residues.

CDR3: CASSGRTGASTDTQYF. The CDR3 DNA reads as TGCGCCAGCAGCGGGAGGACAGGAGCTAGCACAGATACGCAGTATTTT. V and J are TRBV5-1 and TRBJ2-3; D is perhaps TRBD1 (7 bases). Trimming stripped 4 bases from V and 0 bases from J, with 15 bases between. The CDR3 extends over 16 amino acids. The germline V gene encodes CDR1 SGHRS and CDR2 YFSETQ.

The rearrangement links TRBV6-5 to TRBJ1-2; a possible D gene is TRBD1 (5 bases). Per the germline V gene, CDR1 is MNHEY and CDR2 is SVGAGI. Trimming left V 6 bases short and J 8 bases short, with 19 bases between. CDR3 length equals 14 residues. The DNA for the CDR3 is TGTGCCAGCAGACGATCGACAGAGCGCCGGGGCTACACCTTC. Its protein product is CASRRSTERRGYTF.

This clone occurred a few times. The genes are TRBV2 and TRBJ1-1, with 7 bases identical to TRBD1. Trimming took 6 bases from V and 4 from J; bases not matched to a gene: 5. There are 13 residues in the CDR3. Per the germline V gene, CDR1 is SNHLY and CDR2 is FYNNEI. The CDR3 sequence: CASRGTEGTEAFF. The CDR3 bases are TGTGCCAGCAGAGGGACAGAGGGCACTGAAGCTTTCTTT.

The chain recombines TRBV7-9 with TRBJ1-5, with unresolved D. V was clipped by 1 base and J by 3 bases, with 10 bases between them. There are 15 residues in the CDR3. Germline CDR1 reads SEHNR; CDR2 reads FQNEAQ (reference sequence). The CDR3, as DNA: TGTGCCAGCAGCTTAGGTGGAGGGATCAATCAGCCCCAGCATTTT. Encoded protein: CASSLGGGINQPQHF.

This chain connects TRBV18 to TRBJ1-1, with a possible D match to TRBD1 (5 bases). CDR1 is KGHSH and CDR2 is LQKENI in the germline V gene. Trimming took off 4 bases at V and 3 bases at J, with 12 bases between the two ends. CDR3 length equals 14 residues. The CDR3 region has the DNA TGTGCCAGCTCACATGGGACTCTTGACACTGAAGCTTTCTTT. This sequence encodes CASSHGTLDTEAFF.